Listed below are T cell receptor beta chains from one sample, sequenced in a study of control samples from healthy donors and cancer patients. This table comes from immunoSEQ multiplex PCR, and its TCRdb copy is limited to in-frame clones, with some not included. The repertoire holds around 140,000 clones, with nearly 90% as singletons. Sample: PBMCs. These receptors were taken from a man aged 45 to 65 with head and neck cancer. Both conserved end residues are part of each CDR3. The order of the fields is D gene, V gene, CDR3 protein. A D gene is named only where the DNA matches it firmly.

D: NA
V: TRBV6-2/TRBV6-3
CDR3: CASSSGHGFNTDTQYF

D: NA
V: TRBV19
CDR3: CASNQQPGTEQFF

D: TRBD2
V: TRBV19
CDR3: CASHLAGLYNEQFF

D: NA
V: TRBV24-1
CDR3: CATSEGSTNYGYTF

D: NA
V: TRBV19
CDR3: CASSNSRSSYNEQFF

D: TRBD2
V: TRBV5-1
CDR3: CASSNLAVTDTQYF

D: TRBD1
V: TRBV19
CDR3: CASADRGYTGELFF

D: TRBD1
V: TRBV5-1
CDR3: CASSPDRNNSPLHF

D: NA
V: TRBV3-1/TRBV3-2
CDR3: CASSQDDRSKTEAFF

D: NA
V: TRBV12-3/TRBV12-4
CDR3: CASSLNGQETQYF

D: TRBD1
V: TRBV19
CDR3: CASAPGTGFYEQYF

D: TRBD1
V: TRBV7-4
CDR3: CASSSFPGGTGGYGYTF

D: NA
V: TRBV5-4
CDR3: CASSLRDGTEAFF

D: NA
V: TRBV5-4
CDR3: CASSTRQGNSYNEQFF

D: NA
V: TRBV5-8
CDR3: CASTPGMADTQYF

D: NA
V: TRBV5-1
CDR3: CASSLGIGNTEAFF

D: NA
V: TRBV5-1
CDR3: CASSPPVYNEQFF

D: NA
V: TRBV5-4
CDR3: CASSPGASYNSPLHF

D: NA
V: TRBV24-1
CDR3: CATSDSTPEGNTEAFF

D: NA
V: TRBV5-1
CDR3: CASSLGVNTEAFF

D: NA
V: TRBV5-8
CDR3: CASSFLDNRRNF

D: NA
V: TRBV5-4
CDR3: CASSFTISGSNSPLHF

D: TRBD1
V: TRBV19
CDR3: CASSTGQAGGQPQHF

D: NA
V: TRBV3-1/TRBV3-2
CDR3: CASSQDSSVSYEQYF

D: TRBD2
V: TRBV10-3
CDR3: CAAGLAGKETQYF

D: TRBD1
V: TRBV5-1
CDR3: CASSAGQGPHNEQFF